The clone carrying this T cell receptor beta chain appeared a few times. This CDR3 contains 15 residues. Germline V lookup: CDR1 MGHRA, CDR2 YSYEKL. V was cut by 1 base and J by 2 bases, with 12 bases left in between. These data come from a study of identical twins. TCRdb re-derived calls from the 5' RACE reads in MiXCR, one entry per CDR3 protein. The repertoire has around 1.7 million distinct CDR3 sequences, less than 35% of them found once; the top ten carry less than 0.35%. Sequenced input: cord blood. The gene calls are TRBV4-1 and TRBJ2-7, with a possible D match to TRBD2 (5 bases). The TCR was taken from a newborn girl in good health. CDR3 loop: CASSQGAGNPYEQYF. Here the CDR3 DNA reads TGCGCCAGCAGCCAAGGGGCCGGGAACCCCTACGAGCAGTACTTC.